This is a list of T cell receptor beta chains from one sample in a study of read filtering for tumor transcriptome and immune sequencing. From the reads, TCRdb called clonotypes with MiXCR, one entry per CDR3 protein. This table has 60,000 to 80,000 distinct CDR3 sequences, 11% to 15% appearing once. Sample: a population of CD138-negative cells sorted from bone marrow. The receptors here all came from a donor at least 40 years old with multiple myeloma. Each CDR3 is given with its conserved first and last residue. The D gene is left open where the match is weak. Size tells how often a clone was seen (once, few, many) or the class of an expanded clone, and some rows leave it out.

abundance	v_gene	j_gene	d_gene	CDR3nt	CDR3aa
many	TRBV19	TRBJ2-6	TRBD1	TGTGCCTGTAGTATAATTGGGACAGCTGGGGCCAACGTCCTGACTTTC	CACSIIGTAGANVLTF
many	TRBV29-1	TRBJ2-7	NA	TGCAGCGTCCAGGCCAGGGTCGGCGAGCAGTACTTC	CSVQARVGEQYF
many	TRBV20-1	TRBJ1-5	NA	TGCAGTGCGAGAGGGCAGGGAAACCGCAATCAGCCCCAGCATTTT	CSARGQGNRNQPQHF
NA	TRBV25-1	TRBJ1-2	NA	TGTGCCAGCAGTGAGGGGGTAGGACTTGATGGCTACACCTTC	CASSEGVGLDGYTF
NA	TRBV10-3	TRBJ2-7	NA	TGTGCCATCAGTAGACGGTCCTACGAGCAGTACTTC	CAISRRSYEQYF
NA	TRBV19	TRBJ2-7	TRBD2	TGTGCCAGTAGTATAGCGCTAGCGGGGTCCTACGAGCAGTACTTC	CASSIALAGSYEQYF
many	TRBV7-2	TRBJ1-5	NA	TGTGCCAGCAGCTTAGGGGGCGACGCTAGCAATCAGCCCCAGCATTTT	CASSLGGDASNQPQHF
many	TRBV7-9	TRBJ1-5	TRBD1	TGTGCCAGCAGCCGGACAGGGAGCAATCAGCCCCAGCATTTT	CASSRTGSNQPQHF
NA	TRBV20-1	TRBJ2-5	NA	TGCAGTGCTAGGGGTGGAGCGGTACAAGAGACCCAGTACTTC	CSARGGAVQETQYF
many	TRBV5-5	TRBJ2-2	TRBD2	TGTGCCAGCAGCTGGGGTTTAGCGGGAACCGGGGAGCTGTTTTTT	CASSWGLAGTGELFF
many	TRBV27	TRBJ2-7	NA	TGTGCCAGCAGTTCCACTTCGGGCGAGCAGTACTTC	CASSSTSGEQYF
many	TRBV2	TRBJ2-3	NA	TGTGCCAGCAGTGATCGGGTAAAAGGCGGCACAGATACGCAGTATTTT	CASSDRVKGGTDTQYF
few	TRBV6-2/TRBV6-3	TRBJ1-1	NA	TGTGCCAGCAGTTACGCAGCGCTGAACACTGAAGCTTTCTTT	CASSYAALNTEAFF
NA	TRBV29-1	TRBJ2-6	NA	TGCAGCGTTGAAGATTTCGTGAACTCTGGGGCCAACGTCCTGACTTTC	CSVEDFVNSGANVLTF
many	TRBV5-4	TRBJ2-6	NA	TGTGCCAGCAGCTTGAAAGGGGGCGCGGGATCTGGGGCCAACGTCCTGACTTTC	CASSLKGGAGSGANVLTF
many	TRBV11-3	TRBJ1-1	NA	TGTGCCAGCAGCCAACCCCTTCGGGGCGGCGCTGAAGCTTTCTTT	CASSQPLRGGAEAFF
many	TRBV20-1	TRBJ1-4	TRBD1	TGCAGTGCAAATCCGGGACAGGGAGGTGAAAAACTGTTTTTT	CSANPGQGGEKLFF
NA	TRBV15	TRBJ2-3	TRBD1	TGTGCCATCAGCAGACCGGGACAGGGAGTAGATACGCAGTATTTT	CAISRPGQGVDTQYF
many	TRBV5-5	TRBJ2-7	TRBD2	TGTGCCAGCAGCTCCCGGGGGGGAAGCTCCTACGAGCAGTACTTC	CASSSRGGSSYEQYF
many	TRBV28	TRBJ2-5	NA	TGTGCCAGCACCCTCGGGATCGAAGAGACCCAGTACTTC	CASTLGIEETQYF
many	TRBV4-1	TRBJ1-1	TRBD1	TGCGCCAGCAGCCAAGTCAGGGGGAGGACTGAAGCTTTCTTT	CASSQVRGRTEAFF
many	TRBV20-1	TRBJ2-7	NA	TGCAGTGCTTCCCCGGGACTTGTGGAGCAGTACTTC	CSASPGLVEQYF
many	TRBV19	TRBJ2-3	TRBD1	TGTGCCAGTAGAGCCGGGACAGGGTGGACAGATACGCAGTATTTT	CASRAGTGWTDTQYF
many	TRBV20-1	TRBJ2-7	TRBD2	TGCAGTGCTAGTGGCCCCGGACTAGCGGGAGCCCACAGCTCCTACGAGCAGTACTTC	CSASGPGLAGAHSSYEQYF